These 2 T cell receptor beta chains share one sample of origin, sequenced in a study of cytomegalovirus exposure and HLA in healthy donors. Primers: 60 Vbeta forward and 13 Jbeta reverse. Data came from immunoSEQ multiplex PCR; TCRdb stores just in-frame clones and leaves some out. Of under 200,000 clones in the sample, 65% to 80% are singletons; the top ten hold 2% to 3%. Sequencing used PBMCs. Receptors were obtained from a woman in her 40s in good health and CMV-seropositive.

V usage is TRBV7-2 and J usage is TRBJ1-2; D unclear. Germline V gene data show CDR1 as SGHTA and CDR2 as FQGNSA. The CDR3 sequence is 13 residues long. V was trimmed by 5 bases and J by 4 bases, leaving 11 bases between them. The CDR3 DNA sequence: TGTGCCAGCAGCACTGGTTATCGCTATGGCTACACCTTC. Its protein is CASSTGYRYGYTF.

This sequence joins TRBV18 and TRBJ2-5; 10 bases line up with TRBD2. The CDR3 extends over 14 amino acids. Germline V gives CDR1 KGHSH, CDR2 LQKENI. Germline trimming cut 2 bases from V and 4 bases from J; bases unmatched to any gene: 1. Written as DNA, the CDR3 is TGTGCCAGCTCACCAAGCGGGAGGGGAGAGACCCAGTACTTC. It encodes CASSPSGRGETQYF.